This T cell receptor beta chain came from a study of Ad26.COV2.S vaccination and SARS-CoV-2 variants. Germline V lookup: CDR1 SGHKS, CDR2 YYEKEE (reference sequence). The CDR3 covers 16 residues. Trimming left V 4 bases short and J 0 bases short, with 14 bases between. Repertoires were generated with immunoSEQ multiplex PCR, while TCRdb's copy carries only in-frame clones and drops some. The sample lists hundreds of thousands of clones, 89% seen once, with around 2.6% in the top ten. Treatment described: roughly 19 received Ad26.COV2.S at low or high dose, single or two shots; about 5 received placebo; per-sample allocation not given. All samples were drawn on day 63, counting from the first vaccine or placebo injection.

The genes are TRBV5-5 and TRBJ1-3; the D is unclear. Sequenced material: peripheral blood, taken in a trial of Ad26.COV2.S vaccine versus placebo. This clonotype was obtained from a person between 18 and 65 years old who received the Ad26.COV2.S COVID-19 vaccine or a placebo. DNA for the CDR3: TGTGCCAGCAGCCCTTTCTTTGACATCTCTGGAAACACCATATATTTT. It encodes CASSPFFDISGNTIYF. Combining the CDR3 with reference TRBV5-5 and TRBJ1-3 gives the whole variable domain DAGVTQSPTHLIKTRGQQVTLRCSPISGHKSVSWYQQVLGQGPQFIFQYYEKEERGRGNFPDRFSARQFPNYSSELNVNALLLGDSALYLCASSPFFDISGNTIYFGEGSWLTVV.